One and the same sample provided the 14 T cell receptor beta chains below, sequenced in a study of blood T cell repertoires in COVID-19. The table came from immunoSEQ multiplex PCR; TCRdb's copy has only in-frame clones and leaves some out. The data contain about 440,000 clones, about 89% of them singletons. Sample: peripheral blood. All receptors come from a woman aged 25 to 39 with acute or convalescent COVID-19.

This clone was detected only a few times. This chain uses TRBV4-1 with TRBJ2-7; TRBD2 is a possible D gene (6 bases). V lost 1 base and J lost 1, with 11 bases in between. CDR3 size: 15 residues. CDR1 MGHRA and CDR2 YSYEKL come from the germline V gene. The CDR3 protein is CASSQGSGPSYEQYF. CDR3 bases: TGCGCCAGCAGCCAAGGTAGCGGCCCATCCTACGAGCAGTACTTC.

This chain connects TRBV2 to TRBJ2-5; D unresolved. CDR3 length: 10 residues. The germline V gene encodes CDR1 SNHLY and CDR2 FYNNEI. The V gene lost 3 bases and the J gene lost 7 bases, with 3 bases spanning the gap. The CDR3 region is CASSDWTQYF. CDR3 DNA: TGTGCCAGCAGTGACTGGACCCAGTACTTC.

The chain is built from TRBV5-4 and TRBJ1-1; D uncertain. This CDR3 region has 14 residues. Trimming took off 2 bases at V and 4 bases at J, with 12 bases between the two ends. In germline, CDR1 is SGHNT, CDR2 YYREEE (reference sequence). CDR3 DNA sequence: TGTGCCAGCAGCTTAGAGAGGGCGCGCACTGAAGCTTTCTTT. This codes for CASSLERARTEAFF.

The chain couples TRBV30 to TRBJ2-4; TRBD1 aligns across 8 bases. CDR1 is GTSNPN and CDR2 is SVGIG in the germline V gene (reference sequence). CDR3 size: 16 residues. V lost 4 bases to trimming and J lost 1 base; unmatched junction nucleotides: 9. The CDR3 DNA is TGTGCCTGGACCCCCGGACAGGGTAGGGCCAAAAACATTCAGTACTTC. Its translation: CAWTPGQGRAKNIQYF.

The chain links TRBV2 to TRBJ2-7; a possible D gene is TRBD1 (5 bases). The CDR3 covers 14 residues. CDR1 SNHLY and CDR2 FYNNEI come from the germline V gene. Trimming took 7 bases from V and 5 from J, leaving 18 bases between them. The CDR3 region has the DNA TGTGCCAGCACCTCACAGCAGGGTCGCGACGAGCAGTACTTC. Protein sequence: CASTSQQGRDEQYF.

The V gene is TRBV4-1, the J gene TRBJ1-4; no clear D. V shed 0 bases and J shed 7 bases, with 18 bases lying between them. This CDR3 contains 17 residues. The germline CDR1 and CDR2 sequences are MGHRA and YSYEKL. This CDR3 is CASSQDGGTLRGEKLFF. The CDR3 DNA reads as TGCGCCAGCAGCCAAGATGGTGGCACCTTAAGAGGTGAAAAACTGTTTTTT.

The chain is built from TRBV1 and TRBJ1-1; the D call in the table, TRBD1, was not verified against the DNA. TRBV1 is a pseudogene locus. The CDR3 has 17 residues. CDR3 residues: CTSSQTTGGYMNTEAFF. CDR3 bases: TGCACCAGCAGCCAGACGACAGGGGGGTACATGAACACTGAAGCTTTCTTT.

This chain connects TRBV5-1 to TRBJ2-2; 11 nucleotides align to TRBD2. With V trimmed by 4 bases and J by 4 bases, 12 bases remained unmatched. CDR1 is SGHRS, CDR2 YFSETQ, per germline. The CDR3 spans 18 residues. The CDR3 region is CASSPGFVAGGLTGELFF. CDR3 in DNA: TGCGCCAGCAGCCCGGGTTTCGTAGCGGGGGGGCTCACCGGGGAGCTGTTTTTT.

The gene calls are TRBV10-3 and TRBJ2-7, with D possibly TRBD2 on 5 matching bases. V was shortened by 8 bases and J by 0 bases, with 11 bases between the two germline ends. This CDR3 has 13 residues. Germline CDR1 is ENHRY and CDR2 is SYGVKD. The CDR3 region has the DNA TGTGCCATCGGAGGTGGTAGCTCCTACGAGCAGTACTTC. Protein: CAIGGGSSYEQYF.

This sequence joins TRBV5-6 and TRBJ2-1; weak D call: TRBD2 (6 bases). The CDR3 has 11 residues. Trimming left V 7 bases short and J 11 bases short, with 13 bases between. From germline, CDR1 is SGHDT and CDR2 YYEEEE. CDR3 coding DNA: TGTGCCAGCCGTGCTGGGACTCAGCAGTTCTTC. Protein: CASRAGTQQFF.

The V call is TRBV3-1 (or the pseudogene TRBV3-2), the J call TRBJ1-1, with D possibly being TRBD1 (5 bases). The CDR3 sequence is 17 residues long. V lost 4 bases, J lost 4 bases, and 22 bases lay in between. Germline lookup yields CDR1 LGHDT and CDR2 YNNKEL (reference sequence). CDR3 DNA: TGTGCCAGCAGCCCGCGGATGTCCAGGGCCGTCGGCACTGAAGCTTTCTTT. Translated, it gives CASSPRMSRAVGTEAFF.

This sequence joins TRBV11-2 and TRBJ1-2, with 7 bases fitting TRBD1. This CDR3 has 13 residues. CDR1 and CDR2 (germline): SGHAT, FQNNGV. Unmatched junction bases numbered 4, after V lost 5 bases and J lost 4 bases. For the CDR3, the DNA is TGTGCCAGCAGCCGAGGACAGGTCTATGGCTACACCTTC. Translating gives CASSRGQVYGYTF.

The count of this clone is one. This chain joins TRBV3-1 (or the pseudogene TRBV3-2) and TRBJ1-2; 7 bases align to TRBD1. From germline, CDR1 is LGHDT and CDR2 YNNKEL (reference sequence). CDR3 length: 17 residues. Unmatched junction bases numbered 17, after V lost 2 bases and J lost 8 bases. The CDR3 nucleotides read TGTGCCAGCAGCCAACAAAAGACCATACTAACAGGGGACGGCTACACCTTC. This encodes CASSQQKTILTGDGYTF.

The sample holds one count of this clone. The chain links TRBV24-1 to TRBJ1-6; D uncertain. Between the trimmed V and J ends, which lost 3 bases and 0 bases, there was a span of 11 bases. Germline loops: CDR1 KGHDR, CDR2 SFDVKD. This CDR3 spans 17 amino acids. Here the CDR3 DNA reads TGTGCCACCAGTGATCCCCGAGGTGGCTCCTATAATTCACCCCTCCACTTT. Protein product: CATSDPRGGSYNSPLHF.